A single sample is the source of the 15 T cell receptor beta chains below, sequenced in a study of blood T cell repertoires in COVID-19. Some clones are missing from TCRdb's copy, which holds only in-frame ones; the method was immunoSEQ multiplex PCR. The sample has about 65,000 clones, roughly 90% seen once. Source material: peripheral blood. The receptors come from a man aged 55 to 70 with acute or convalescent COVID-19.

The chain couples TRBV11-2 to TRBJ2-7; tentative D call: TRBD2 (5 bases). V was trimmed by 5 bases and J by 0 bases, leaving 8 bases between them. The CDR3 runs to 13 residues. Germline CDR1 is SGHAT and CDR2 is FQNNGV. The CDR3, as DNA: TGTGCCAGCAGCCGCGGGTTCTCCTACGAGCAGTACTTC. It is translated as CASSRGFSYEQYF.

This sequence joins TRBV2 and TRBJ1-2, with D uncertain. The ends were cut back, 2 bases at V and 5 bases at J, with 6 bases in the middle. The germline CDR1 and CDR2 sequences are SNHLY and FYNNEI. The CDR3 spans 12 residues. CDR3 sequence reads: CASSEQVYGYTF. The DNA for the CDR3 is TGTGCCAGCAGTGAACAGGTTTATGGCTACACCTTC. The whole variable domain, filled in from reference TRBV2 and TRBJ1-2, reads EPEVTQTPSHQVTQMGQEVILRCVPISNHLYFYWYRQILGQKVEFLVSFYNNEISEKSEIFDDQFSVERPDGSNFTLKIRSTKLEDSAMYFCASSEQVYGYTFGSGTRLTVV.

This clone occurred once. The chain combines TRBV18 with TRBJ1-5, with TRBD1 as a possible D gene (5 bases). Trimming took off 1 base at V and 6 bases at J, with 10 bases between the two ends. This CDR3 has 14 residues. Germline V gives CDR1 KGHSH, CDR2 LQKENI. Here the CDR3 DNA reads TGTGCCAGCTCACCACAGGGGAAGGGTCAGCCCCAGCATTTT. This codes for CASSPQGKGQPQHF.

The rearrangement joins TRBV12-5 to TRBJ1-2; 7 bases line up with TRBD1. CDR1 is LGHNT and CDR2 is FRNRAP in the germline V gene. Unmatched junction bases numbered 2, after V lost 1 base and J lost 0 bases. This CDR3 has 15 amino acids. The CDR3 protein is CASGLGGTANYGYTF. CDR3 DNA sequence: TGTGCTAGTGGTTTGGGGGGGACAGCTAACTATGGCTACACCTTC. The whole variable domain, remainder taken from reference TRBV12-5 and TRBJ1-2, is DARVTQTPRHKVTEMGQEVTMRCQPILGHNTVFWYRQTMMQGLELLAYFRNRAPLDDSGMPKDRFSAEMPDATLATLKIQPSEPRDSAVYFCASGLGGTANYGYTFGSGTRLTVV.

This chain uses TRBV6-1 with TRBJ2-7; 11 bases align to TRBD1. CDR3 length: 17 amino acids. Germline CDR1 is MNHNS and CDR2 is SASEGT. Trimming took 3 bases from V and 0 from J; bases not matched to a gene: 7. The CDR3, as DNA: TGTGCCAGCAGTGACCCCAGGACAGGGGGCCGCTCCTACGAGCAGTACTTC. Translating it yields CASSDPRTGGRSYEQYF.

The gene calls are TRBV9 and TRBJ2-3; D may be TRBD2 (5 bases). The germline V and J ends were trimmed by 4 bases and 5 bases, with 8 bases remaining between them. CDR3 size: 12 residues. CDR1 and CDR2 from the germline V gene are SGDLS and YYNGEE. CDR3: CASSRGLDTQYF. CDR3 DNA: TGTGCCAGCAGCAGAGGGCTAGATACGCAGTATTTT.

The chain couples TRBV3-1 (or the pseudogene TRBV3-2) to TRBJ2-2, with TRBD1 identical over 7 bases. V gave up 4 bases and J gave up 0 bases; unmatched junction bases: 2. Germline loops: CDR1 LGHDT, CDR2 YNNKEL (reference sequence). The CDR3 length is 15 residues. CDR3 region: CASSRTGANTGELFF. CDR3 DNA: TGTGCCAGCAGCCGGACAGGCGCGAACACCGGGGAGCTGTTTTTT.

V gene TRBV5-1 combines with J gene TRBJ2-3; weak D call: TRBD2 (6 bases). V was clipped by 2 bases and J by 0 bases, with 7 bases between them. In germline, CDR1 is SGHRS, CDR2 YFSETQ. This CDR3 is 14 amino acids long. The CDR3 coding sequence is TGCGCCAGCAGCTTCAGCGGGAGCACAGATACGCAGTATTTT. This translates into CASSFSGSTDTQYF.

The table lists this clone with a few counts. V usage is TRBV7-6 and J usage is TRBJ1-6, with D possibly TRBD1 on 6 matching bases. The CDR3 is 16 amino acids. With 1 base removed from V and 7 bases from J, the gap between germline ends came to 14 bases. Germline lookup yields CDR1 SGHVS and CDR2 FNYEAQ. This chain's CDR3 is CASSLGVRGLNSPLHF. The CDR3, as DNA: TGTGCCAGCAGCTTAGGTGTCAGGGGCCTCAATTCACCCCTCCACTTT.

This clone appeared once. This rearrangement joins TRBV9 to TRBJ1-1, with D tentatively TRBD1 (6 bases). Germline V CDR1 and CDR2: SGDLS, YYNGEE. This CDR3 spans 16 amino acids. Trimming cost V 3 bases and J 1 base, with 16 bases left between them. CDR3 sequence reads: CASSEDSEGRNTEAFF. The CDR3, as DNA: TGTGCCAGCAGCGAGGACAGTGAAGGTAGGAACACTGAAGCTTTCTTT.

V is TRBV5-1 and J is TRBJ2-2, with D possibly matching TRBD2 (5 bases). CDR1 and CDR2 from the germline V gene are SGHRS and YFSETQ. CDR3 length: 13 residues. V shed 4 bases and J shed 7 bases, with 11 bases lying between them. The CDR3 sequence is CASSLRVDGELFF. CDR3 bases: TGCGCCAGCAGCCTGAGGGTCGACGGGGAGCTGTTTTTT.

In this sample, this clone turned up a few times. The rearrangement joins TRBV5-1 to TRBJ1-2, with 7 bases aligning to TRBD1. The CDR3 has 13 residues. J was trimmed by 4 bases and V by 4 bases; bases with no gene match: 4. Germline V gene data show CDR1 as SGHRS and CDR2 as YFSETQ. CDR3 in amino acids: CASSAGTVYGYTF. CDR3 in DNA: TGCGCCAGCAGCGCCGGGACAGTCTATGGCTACACCTTC.

V and J are TRBV29-1 and TRBJ1-1; D gene ambiguous. V shed 7 bases and J shed 6 bases, with 12 bases lying between them. The germline V gene encodes CDR1 SQVTM and CDR2 ANQGSEA. The CDR3 covers 11 residues. The CDR3 DNA reads TGCAGCGCCGCCCGAGGGTCTGAAGCTTTCTTT. Translated: CSAARGSEAFF.

Written as DNA, the CDR3 is TGCAGCGCCCCGGGACAGGGGTTTCACGAGCAGTACTTC. Its protein product is CSAPGQGFHEQYF. The chain combines TRBV29-1 with TRBJ2-7, with 10 bases fitting TRBD1. This CDR3 has 13 residues. Germline CDR1 SQVTM, CDR2 ANQGSEA. Trimming at V came to 7 bases and at J to 5 bases, leaving 8 bases not matched to a gene.

This rearrangement joins TRBV6-5 to TRBJ1-2; no firm D call. Trimming removed 5 bases at V and 5 bases at J, with 18 bases between. This CDR3 has 15 residues. Germline assignment: CDR1 MNHEY and CDR2 SVGAGI. The CDR3 is CASSPRRDLPYGYTF. CDR3 coding DNA: TGTGCCAGCAGTCCTCGGAGAGACCTTCCTTATGGCTACACCTTC.